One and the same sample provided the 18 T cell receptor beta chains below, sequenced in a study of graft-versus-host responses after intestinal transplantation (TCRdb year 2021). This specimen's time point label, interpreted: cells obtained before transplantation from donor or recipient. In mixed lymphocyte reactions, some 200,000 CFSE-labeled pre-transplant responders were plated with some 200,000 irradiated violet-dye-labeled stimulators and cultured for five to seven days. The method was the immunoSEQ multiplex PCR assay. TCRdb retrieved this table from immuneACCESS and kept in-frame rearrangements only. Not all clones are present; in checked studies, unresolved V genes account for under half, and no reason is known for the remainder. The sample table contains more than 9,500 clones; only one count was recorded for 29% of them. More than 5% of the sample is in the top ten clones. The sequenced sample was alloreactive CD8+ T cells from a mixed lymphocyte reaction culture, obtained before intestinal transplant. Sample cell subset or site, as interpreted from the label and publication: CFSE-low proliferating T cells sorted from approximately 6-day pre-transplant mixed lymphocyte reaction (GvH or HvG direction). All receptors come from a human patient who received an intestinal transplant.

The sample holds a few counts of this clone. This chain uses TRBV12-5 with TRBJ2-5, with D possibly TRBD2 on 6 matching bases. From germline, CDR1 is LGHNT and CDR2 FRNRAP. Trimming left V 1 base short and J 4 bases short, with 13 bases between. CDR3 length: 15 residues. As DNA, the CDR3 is TGTGCTAGTGGTTTGGACCCCCCGGGGGTAGAGACCCAGTACTTC. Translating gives CASGLDPPGVETQYF.

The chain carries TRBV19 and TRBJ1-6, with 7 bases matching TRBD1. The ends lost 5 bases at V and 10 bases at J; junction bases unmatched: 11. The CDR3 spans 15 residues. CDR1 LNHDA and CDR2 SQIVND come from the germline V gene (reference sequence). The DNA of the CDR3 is TGTGCCAGTAGTGCAACACAGGGGAGTGGGTCACCCCTCCACTTT. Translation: CASSATQGSGSPLHF.

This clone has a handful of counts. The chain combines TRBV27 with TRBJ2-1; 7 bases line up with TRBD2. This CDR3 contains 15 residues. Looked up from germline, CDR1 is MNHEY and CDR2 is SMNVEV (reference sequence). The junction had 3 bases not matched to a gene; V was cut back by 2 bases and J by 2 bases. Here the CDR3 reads CASSLLGGAYNEQFF. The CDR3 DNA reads TGTGCCAGCAGTTTACTGGGGGGGGCCTACAATGAGCAGTTCTTC.

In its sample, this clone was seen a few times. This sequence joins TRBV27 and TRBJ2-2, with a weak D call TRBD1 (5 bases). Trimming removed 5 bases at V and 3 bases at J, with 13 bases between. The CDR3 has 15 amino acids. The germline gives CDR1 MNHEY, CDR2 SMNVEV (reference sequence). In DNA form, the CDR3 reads TGTGCCAGCAGTCTGCTCCAGGGCGACACCGGGGAGCTGTTTTTT. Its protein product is CASSLLQGDTGELFF.

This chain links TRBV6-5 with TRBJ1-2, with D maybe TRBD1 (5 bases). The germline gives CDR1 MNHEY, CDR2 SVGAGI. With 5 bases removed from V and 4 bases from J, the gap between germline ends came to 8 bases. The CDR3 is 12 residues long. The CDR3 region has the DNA TGTGCCAGCAGTCCAGGGTTCTATGGCTACACCTTC. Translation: CASSPGFYGYTF.

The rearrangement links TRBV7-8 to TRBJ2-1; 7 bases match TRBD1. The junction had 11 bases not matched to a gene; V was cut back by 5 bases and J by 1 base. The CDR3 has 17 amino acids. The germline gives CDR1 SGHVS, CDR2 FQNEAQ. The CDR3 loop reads CASSPHTGVLSYNEQFF. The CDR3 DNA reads TGTGCCAGCAGCCCCCACACAGGGGTCCTTTCCTACAATGAGCAGTTCTTC.

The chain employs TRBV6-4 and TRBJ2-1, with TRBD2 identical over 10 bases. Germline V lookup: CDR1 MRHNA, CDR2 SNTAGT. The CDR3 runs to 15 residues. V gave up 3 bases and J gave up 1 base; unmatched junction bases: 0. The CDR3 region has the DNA TGTGCCAGCAGTGAAGCGGGGGGGTCCTACAATGAGCAGTTCTTC. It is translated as CASSEAGGSYNEQFF.

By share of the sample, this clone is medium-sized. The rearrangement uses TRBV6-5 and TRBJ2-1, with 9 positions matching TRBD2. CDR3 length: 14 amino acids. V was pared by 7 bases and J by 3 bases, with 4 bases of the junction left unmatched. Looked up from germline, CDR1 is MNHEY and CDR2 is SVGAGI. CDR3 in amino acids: CASTERGVYNEQFF. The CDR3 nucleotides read TGTGCCAGCACCGAGCGGGGGGTCTACAATGAGCAGTTCTTC.

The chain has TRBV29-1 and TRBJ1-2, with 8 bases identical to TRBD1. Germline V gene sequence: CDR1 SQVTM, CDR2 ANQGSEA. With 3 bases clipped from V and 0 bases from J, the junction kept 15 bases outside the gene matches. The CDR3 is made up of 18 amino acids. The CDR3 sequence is CSVDLRGTGRLPNYGYTF. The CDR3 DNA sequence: TGCAGCGTTGACCTCAGAGGGACAGGTCGCCTACCTAACTATGGCTACACCTTC. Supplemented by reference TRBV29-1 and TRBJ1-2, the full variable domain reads SAVISQKPSRDICQRGTSLTIQCQVDSQVTMMFWYRQQPGQSLTLIATANQGSEATYESGFVIDKFPISRPNLTFSTLTVSNMSPEDSSIYLCSVDLRGTGRLPNYGYTFGSGTRLTVV.

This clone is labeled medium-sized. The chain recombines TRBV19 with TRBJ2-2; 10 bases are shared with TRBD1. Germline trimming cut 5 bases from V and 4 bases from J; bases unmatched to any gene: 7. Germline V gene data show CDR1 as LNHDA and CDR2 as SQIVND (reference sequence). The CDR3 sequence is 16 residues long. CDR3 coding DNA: TGTGCCAGTAGTCCTCTCCGGGACAGGGGCACCGGGGAGCTGTTTTTT. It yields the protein CASSPLRDRGTGELFF.

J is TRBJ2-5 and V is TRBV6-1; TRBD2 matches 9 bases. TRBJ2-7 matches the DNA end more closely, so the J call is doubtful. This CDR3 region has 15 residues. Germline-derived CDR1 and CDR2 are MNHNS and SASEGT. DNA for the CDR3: TGTGCCAGCAGTGAAGACGGGACTAGCTTCTACGAGCAGTACTTC. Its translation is CASSEDGTSFYEQYF.

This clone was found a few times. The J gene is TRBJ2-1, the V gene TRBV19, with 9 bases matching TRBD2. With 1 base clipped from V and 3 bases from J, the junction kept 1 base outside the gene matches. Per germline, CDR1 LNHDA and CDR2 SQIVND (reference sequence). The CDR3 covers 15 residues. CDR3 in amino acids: CASSIGRGGYNEQFF. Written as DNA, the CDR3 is TGTGCCAGTAGTATAGGGCGGGGGGGCTACAATGAGCAGTTCTTC.

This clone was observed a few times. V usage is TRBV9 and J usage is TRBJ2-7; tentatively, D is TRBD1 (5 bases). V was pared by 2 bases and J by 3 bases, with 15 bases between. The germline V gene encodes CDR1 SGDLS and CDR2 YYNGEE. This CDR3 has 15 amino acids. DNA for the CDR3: TGTGCCAGCAGCGTGGGGCAGGCTTCCAACTACGAGCAGTACTTC. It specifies CASSVGQASNYEQYF.

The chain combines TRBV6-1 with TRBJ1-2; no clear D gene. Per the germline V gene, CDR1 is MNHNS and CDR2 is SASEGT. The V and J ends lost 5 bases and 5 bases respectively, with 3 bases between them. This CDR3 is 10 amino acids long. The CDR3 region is CASSQYGYTF. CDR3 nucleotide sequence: TGTGCCAGCAGTCAATATGGCTACACCTTC.

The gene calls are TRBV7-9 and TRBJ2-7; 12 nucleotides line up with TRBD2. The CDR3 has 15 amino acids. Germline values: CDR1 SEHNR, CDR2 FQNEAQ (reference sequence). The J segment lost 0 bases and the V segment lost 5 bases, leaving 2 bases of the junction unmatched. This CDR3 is CASSKTSGGSYEQYF. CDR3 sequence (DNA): TGTGCCAGCAGCAAGACTAGCGGGGGCTCCTACGAGCAGTACTTC. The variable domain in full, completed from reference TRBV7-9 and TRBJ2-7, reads DTGVSQNPRHKITKRGQNVTFRCDPISEHNRLYWYRQTLGQGPEFLTYFQNEAQLEKSRLLSDRFSAERPKGSFSTLEIQRTEQGDSAMYLCASSKTSGGSYEQYFGPGTRLTVT.

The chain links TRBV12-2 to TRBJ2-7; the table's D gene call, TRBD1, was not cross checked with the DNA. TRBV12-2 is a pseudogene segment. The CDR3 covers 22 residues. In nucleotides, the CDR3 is TGTGCAAGTCGCTTAGTGCCCCCTTTCGGGACAGGGGGCTTAAGGAGCTCCTACGAGCAGTACTTC. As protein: CASRLVPPFGTGGLRSSYEQYF.

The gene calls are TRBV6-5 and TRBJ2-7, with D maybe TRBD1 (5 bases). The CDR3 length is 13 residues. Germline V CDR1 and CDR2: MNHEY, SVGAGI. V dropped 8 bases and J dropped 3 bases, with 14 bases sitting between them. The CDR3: CASSLGQNYEQYF. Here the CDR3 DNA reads TGTGCCAGCTCTTTGGGGCAGAACTACGAGCAGTACTTC.

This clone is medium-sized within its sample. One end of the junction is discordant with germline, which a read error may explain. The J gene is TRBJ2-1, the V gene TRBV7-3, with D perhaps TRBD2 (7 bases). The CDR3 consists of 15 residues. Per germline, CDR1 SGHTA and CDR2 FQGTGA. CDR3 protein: CASSLGGGSNNEQFF. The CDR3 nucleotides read TGTGCCAGCAGCTTAGGCGGGGGCTCCAACAATGAGCAGTTCTTC.